A single sample is the source of the 32 T cell receptor beta chains below, sequenced in a study of CD8 T cells in ankylosing spondylitis. Study conclusions and caveats: Ankylosing spondylitis blood appeared to be characterized by a TCR beta motif of roughly eight highly homologous variants.

Their target antigens are unknown. TCRdb reprocessed the 5' RACE reads with MiXCR, giving one entry per CDR3 protein. The sample lists about 480,000 distinct CDR3 sequences; about a sixth were seen once. The material sequenced was blood, either unsorted or a sorted T cell fraction (not recorded which). These TCRs come from a male donor with ankylosing spondylitis.

The CDR3 spells CASSYGWTTGADTQYF. DNA for the CDR3: TGTGCCAGCAGTTACGGGTGGACTACCGGGGCAGATACGCAGTATTTT. The chain has TRBV6-5 and TRBJ2-3; maybe TRBD2 (6 bases). Trimming took off 2 bases at V and 4 bases at J, with 16 bases between the two ends. The germline V gene encodes CDR1 MNHEY and CDR2 SVGAGI. The CDR3 runs 16 residues.

This clonotype has more than one count but fewer than ten. This chain's CDR3 is CASSESREQFF. The CDR3 region has the DNA TGTGCCAGCAGTGAAAGTAGGGAGCAGTTCTTC. The gene calls are TRBV6-1 and TRBJ2-1; D is ambiguous. CDR3 length: 11 amino acids. V gave up 2 bases and J gave up 10 bases, with 6 bases separating them. Germline V gene data show CDR1 as MNHNS and CDR2 as SASEGT.

This clonotype occurred many times. This chain connects TRBV7-2 to TRBJ2-3; 9 bases map to TRBD2. J gave up 0 bases and V 1 base, and 5 bases lay outside the gene matches. The V gene's germline CDR1 is SGHTA and CDR2 FQGNSA. This CDR3 is built from 17 residues. In nucleotides, the CDR3 is TGTGCCAGCAGCTTAGGAGGGCTAGCGGGAAGCACAGATACGCAGTATTTT. Translation: CASSLGGLAGSTDTQYF.

At least ten counts were recorded for this clonotype. V and J are TRBV12-3 or TRBV12-4 and TRBJ1-1, with D unclear. V lost 6 bases, J lost 2 bases, and 13 bases lay in between. This CDR3 has 14 residues. Written as DNA, the CDR3 is TGTGCCAGCAGACCCGCTGGACGAAACACTGAAGCTTTCTTT. Amino acid sequence: CASRPAGRNTEAFF.

The chain couples TRBV11-2 to TRBJ2-3; 10 nucleotides match TRBD2. Germline-derived CDR1 and CDR2 are SGHAT and FQNNGV. The V gene end was trimmed by 3 bases and the J gene end by 5 bases; junction bases not matched to a gene: 8. The CDR3 consists of 16 residues. The CDR3 here is CASSFTAGGPGDTQYF. DNA of the CDR3: TGTGCCAGCAGCTTCACAGCGGGGGGGCCGGGAGATACGCAGTATTTT.

The chain employs TRBV20-1 and TRBJ1-1, with D unresolved. Germline CDR1 DFQATT, CDR2 SNEGSKA (reference sequence). CDR3 length equals 13 residues. V was clipped by 0 bases and J by 7 bases, with 12 bases between them. The CDR3 region is CSARDGDGDEAFF. The CDR3, as DNA: TGCAGTGCTAGAGATGGTGACGGCGATGAAGCTTTCTTT.

This clonotype was seen at least ten times. V usage is TRBV12-3 or TRBV12-4 and J usage is TRBJ2-2; D might be TRBD2 (6 bases). V was clipped by 5 bases and J by 0 bases, with 19 bases between them. This CDR3 spans 18 amino acids. The CDR3 DNA is TGTGCCAGCAGTCTCCGGTCTGGAGGGGTCGCGAACACCGGGGAGCTGTTTTTT. Its translation is CASSLRSGGVANTGELFF.

J is TRBJ1-2 and V is TRBV10-3; D not certain. Germline values: CDR1 ENHRY, CDR2 SYGVKD. Trimming cost V 7 bases and J 0 bases, with 12 bases left between them. The CDR3 is 14 amino acids. This CDR3 reads CAINWGEANYGYTF. CDR3 DNA sequence: TGTGCCATCAACTGGGGAGAAGCTAACTATGGCTACACCTTC.

This clonotype showed up many times. This chain joins TRBV2 and TRBJ2-7; D is uncertain. With 0 bases removed from V and 3 bases from J, the gap between germline ends came to 0 bases. Germline lookup yields CDR1 SNHLY and CDR2 FYNNEI. This CDR3 region has 11 residues. The CDR3 reads CASSEAYEQYF. CDR3 bases: TGTGCCAGCAGTGAAGCCTACGAGCAGTACTTC.

The sample holds a few counts of this clonotype. The chain has TRBV20-1 and TRBJ2-3; a weak D match, TRBD2 (7 bases). Germline V gene lookup returns CDR1 DFQATT and CDR2 SNEGSKA (reference sequence). The CDR3 consists of 14 residues. Trimming took off 7 bases at V and 5 bases at J, with 19 bases between the two ends. The chain's CDR3 is CSVGRGHGVDTQYF. CDR3 sequence (DNA): TGCAGTGTAGGGAGGGGACACGGAGTAGATACGCAGTATTTT.

This clonotype was detected a few times. This rearrangement joins TRBV5-1 to TRBJ2-1, with 14 bases identical to TRBD2. The V gene end was trimmed by 10 bases and the J gene end by 8 bases; junction bases not matched to a gene: 8. There are 14 residues in the CDR3. In germline, CDR1 is SGHRS, CDR2 YFSETQ. The CDR3 loop is CAHWTSGGKYEQFF. The CDR3 DNA reads TGCGCCCACTGGACTAGCGGGGGGAAATATGAGCAGTTCTTC.

The genes are TRBV14 and TRBJ2-3; tentatively, D is TRBD2 (5 bases). V was pared by 0 bases and J by 4 bases, with 11 bases between. CDR3 length equals 15 residues. Germline loops: CDR1 SGHDN, CDR2 FVKESK. The CDR3 nucleotides read TGTGCCAGCAGCCAAGATGCCCCCGGGGCAGATACGCAGTATTTT. Amino acids: CASSQDAPGADTQYF.

The J gene is TRBJ2-1, the V gene TRBV18; D possibly corresponds to TRBD2 (5 bases). V lost 2 bases, J lost 15 bases, and 17 bases lay in between. CDR3 size: 13 residues. Germline V CDR1 and CDR2: KGHSH, LQKENI. DNA for the CDR3: TGTGCCAGCTCACCAACTGCGGACTCACGACGGTTCTTC. Translating it yields CASSPTADSRRFF. The full variable domain, with the rest looked up from reference TRBV18 and TRBJ2-1, is NAGVMQNPRHLVRRRGQEARLRCSPMKGHSHVYWYRQLPEEGLKFMVYLQKENIIDESGMPKERFSAEFPKEGPSILRIQQVVRGDSAAYFCASSPTADSRRFFGPGTRLTVL.

In this sample, this clonotype turned up many times. This rearrangement joins TRBV4-1 to TRBJ1-6; a weak D match, TRBD1 (6 bases). V lost 0 bases and J 0 bases, leaving 9 bases between the germline ends. CDR1 MGHRA and CDR2 YSYEKL come from the germline V gene. The CDR3 has 17 amino acids. This CDR3 is CASSQDTGSSYNSPLHF. In nucleotides, the CDR3 is TGCGCCAGCAGCCAAGATACAGGGAGCTCCTATAATTCACCCCTCCACTTT.

The gene calls are TRBV20-1 and TRBJ2-1, with 14 nucleotides matching TRBD2. The CDR3 consists of 17 residues. CDR1 and CDR2 (germline): DFQATT, SNEGSKA (reference sequence). V shed 5 bases and J 6 bases; nucleotides not matched to a gene: 12. CDR3 nucleotides: TGCAGTGCTCCCGGGACTAGCGGGAGTAAGAGGGGCAATGAGCAGTTCTTC. Protein: CSAPGTSGSKRGNEQFF.

V and J are TRBV5-1 and TRBJ2-3; 13 nucleotides agree with TRBD2. Germline-derived CDR1 and CDR2 are SGHRS and YFSETQ. There are 15 residues in the CDR3. J gave up 6 bases and V 7 bases, and 8 bases lay outside the gene matches. CDR3 sequence: CASAGLAGAGDTQYF. In DNA form, the CDR3 reads TGCGCCAGCGCCGGACTAGCGGGAGCCGGTGATACGCAGTATTTT.

The chain has TRBV7-2 and TRBJ2-3; either TRBD1 or TRBD2 may fit D (6 bases each). Germline V CDR1 and CDR2: SGHTA, FQGNSA. V was trimmed by 3 bases and J by 0 bases, leaving 16 bases between them. This CDR3 is 17 amino acids long. CDR3 sequence reads: CASSLLPAGQSTDTQYF. The CDR3 region has the DNA TGTGCCAGCAGCTTGCTTCCGGCGGGACAAAGCACAGATACGCAGTATTTT.

This clonotype has at least ten counts. The J gene is TRBJ2-1, the V gene TRBV29-1; 8 nucleotides align to TRBD1. Germline lookup yields CDR1 SQVTM and CDR2 ANQGSEA. J was trimmed by 1 base and V by 2 bases; bases with no gene match: 7. The CDR3 length is 16 residues. The CDR3 nucleotides are TGCAGCGTTGAAAAAGGACAGGGACGATCCTACAATGAGCAGTTCTTC. As protein: CSVEKGQGRSYNEQFF.

This clonotype was seen ten or more times. The J gene is TRBJ1-5, the V gene TRBV5-1; weak D call: TRBD1 (5 bases). CDR1 and CDR2 (germline): SGHRS, YFSETQ. The CDR3 runs to 15 residues. The V end lost 0 bases, the J end lost 2 bases, and 9 bases lay between the germline ends. The CDR3: CASSLDGGGNQPQHF. The CDR3 nucleotides read TGCGCCAGCAGCTTGGATGGGGGGGGCAATCAGCCCCAGCATTTT. Variable domain in full (rest from reference TRBV5-1 and TRBJ1-5): KAGVTQTPRYLIKTRGQQVTLSCSPISGHRSVSWYQQTPGQGLQFLFEYFSETQRNKGNFPGRFSGRQFSNSRSEMNVSTLELGDSALYLCASSLDGGGNQPQHFGDGTRLSIL.

The rearrangement links TRBV12-3 or TRBV12-4 to TRBJ2-7; D is unclear. The length of the CDR3 is 12 residues. The V gene lost 6 bases and the J gene lost 6 bases, with 12 bases spanning the gap. Here the CDR3 reads CASRRYLGEQYF. The DNA for the CDR3 is TGTGCCAGCAGACGATACCTCGGCGAGCAGTACTTC.

This clonotype has a count of ten or more. Here the CDR3 reads CASSLSGELFF. CDR3 in DNA: TGTGCCAGCAGCTTAAGCGGGGAGCTGTTTTTT. The chain couples TRBV12-3 or TRBV12-4 to TRBJ2-2; unclear D gene. Trimming shortened V by 6 bases and J by 7 bases, and 6 bases separated the two germline ends. The CDR3 is 11 residues long.

This clonotype has a handful of counts. The chain combines TRBV7-9 with TRBJ2-4; 11 positions agree with TRBD1. With V trimmed by 5 bases and J by 5 bases, 11 bases remained unmatched. In germline, CDR1 is SEHNR, CDR2 FQNEAQ (reference sequence). The CDR3 length is 17 residues. The CDR3 protein is CASSPRDRGRLENIQYF. CDR3 sequence (DNA): TGTGCCAGCAGCCCCCGGGACAGGGGGAGGCTAGAAAACATTCAGTACTTC.

The rearrangement uses TRBV2 and TRBJ1-1, with D perhaps matching TRBD1 (5 bases). The CDR3 sequence is 14 residues long. The V and J ends lost 7 bases and 1 base respectively, with 13 bases between them. Germline-derived CDR1 and CDR2 are SNHLY and FYNNEI. CDR3 bases: TGTGCCAGCAAAGGCCAGGGTCGGAACACTGAAGCTTTCTTT. It yields the protein CASKGQGRNTEAFF.

V usage is TRBV29-1 and J usage is TRBJ2-3; TRBD2 matches at 9 bases. The CDR3 is made up of 14 amino acids. Per germline, CDR1 SQVTM and CDR2 ANQGSEA. The V segment lost 3 bases and the J segment 4 bases; nucleotides outside the gene matches: 5. The CDR3 coding sequence is TGCAGCGTTGACGTTCTAGCGGGGCCAGATACGCAGTATTTT. It yields the protein CSVDVLAGPDTQYF.

J is TRBJ2-1 and V is TRBV12-5; 7 bases agree with TRBD2. The CDR3 loop spans 17 amino acids. Germline CDR1 LGHNT, CDR2 FRNRAP. The V segment lost 0 bases and the J segment 4 bases; nucleotides outside the gene matches: 9. CDR3 DNA sequence: TGTGCTAGTGGTTTGGTACTGACGAGCGGGGTGTACAATGAGCAGTTCTTC. Translating it yields CASGLVLTSGVYNEQFF. The whole variable domain, filled in from reference TRBV12-5 and TRBJ2-1, reads DARVTQTPRHKVTEMGQEVTMRCQPILGHNTVFWYRQTMMQGLELLAYFRNRAPLDDSGMPKDRFSAEMPDATLATLKIQPSEPRDSAVYFCASGLVLTSGVYNEQFFGPGTRLTVL.

J is TRBJ1-5 and V is TRBV12-3 or TRBV12-4; D is unclear. CDR3 length: 15 amino acids. Trimming left V 6 bases short and J 2 bases short, with 14 bases between. CDR3 bases: TGTGCCAGCAGCCTGAAGTCGGACGGCAATCAGCCCCAGCATTTT. As protein: CASSLKSDGNQPQHF.

The V call is TRBV20-1, the J call TRBJ1-6; D remains ambiguous. Germline V gene lookup returns CDR1 DFQATT and CDR2 SNEGSKA (reference sequence). V shed 3 bases and J shed 6 bases, with 9 bases lying between them. CDR3 length: 13 residues. CDR3 region: CSASLQTNSPLHF. CDR3 nucleotides: TGCAGTGCTAGCCTCCAAACTAATTCACCCCTCCACTTT.

This clonotype was counted only a few times. The J gene is TRBJ1-1, the V gene TRBV3-1; D remains unclear. Trimming pared 5 bases from V and 3 bases from J, leaving 19 bases between. The CDR3 is made up of 16 amino acids. Germline lookup yields CDR1 LGHDT and CDR2 YNNKEL (reference sequence). The CDR3, as DNA: TGTGCCAGCAGCACCCCCCGGGGAGCTAAGGACACTGAAGCTTTCTTT. Its protein is CASSTPRGAKDTEAFF.

The chain uses TRBV15 and TRBJ2-6; D is ambiguous. CDR1 LNHNV and CDR2 YYDKDF come from the germline V gene (reference sequence). The V end lost 0 bases, the J end lost 1 base, and 7 bases lay between the germline ends. The length of the CDR3 is 16 residues. The DNA for the CDR3 is TGTGCCACCAGCAGAGATGGAAGTTCTGGGGCCAACGTCCTGACTTTC. Protein: CATSRDGSSGANVLTF.

The chain links TRBV2 to TRBJ2-5; D not certain. The CDR3 loop spans 13 amino acids. CDR1 is SNHLY and CDR2 is FYNNEI in the germline V gene. Trimming removed 2 bases at V and 6 bases at J, with 10 bases between. The DNA for the CDR3 is TGTGCCAGCAGTGAAAAGGCCCGGAAGACCCAGTACTTC. This gives the protein CASSEKARKTQYF.

The chain couples TRBV6-1 to TRBJ1-1, with D unclear. The V gene lost 6 bases and the J gene lost 4 bases, with 3 bases spanning the gap. The germline gives CDR1 MNHNS, CDR2 SASEGT. The CDR3 runs 10 residues. The DNA for the CDR3 is TGTGCCAGCAGGCGCACTGAAGCTTTCTTT. Translated: CASRRTEAFF.

The chain is built from TRBV20-1 and TRBJ2-7, with 9 bases matching TRBD2. In germline, CDR1 is DFQATT, CDR2 SNEGSKA (reference sequence). The CDR3 runs 14 residues. V dropped 2 bases and J dropped 7; count of bases not matched to a gene: 9. The CDR3 DNA is TGCAGTGCTAGACGGTTAGCGGGAGCATGGGAGCAGTACTTC. This sequence encodes CSARRLAGAWEQYF.